Reported below is one TCR beta chain. Trimming pared 0 bases from V and 3 bases from J, leaving 5 bases between. This CDR3 comprises 13 residues. The germline V gene encodes CDR1 LGHDT and CDR2 YNNKEL (reference sequence). These data come from a study of blood T cell repertoires in COVID-19. About the study: Samples representing acute and convalescent COVID-19 were sourced from the United States, Italy and Spain. Nucleic acid was either cDNA or gDNA, and it came from T cells, B-cell-depleted T cells, or PBMCs.

Per the original data handling: Researchers report that nucleated cell counts were estimated from reference gene primer amplification. TCRdb keeps only in-frame clones here, not all; method: immunoSEQ multiplex PCR. That table gives V, J and clone size, and the DNA gave D and trimming. The sample carries 190,000 or so clones, about 88% recorded once. V usage is TRBV3-1 (or the pseudogene TRBV3-2) and J usage is TRBJ1-2; D not certain. The source is a woman younger than 45 with active or convalescent COVID-19. What was sequenced was peripheral blood. This chain's CDR3 is CASSQEAHYGYTF. The CDR3 DNA follows: TGTGCCAGCAGCCAAGAGGCTCACTATGGCTACACCTTC.